This T cell receptor (beta chain) was identified during a study of PD-L1 blockade in urothelial cancer (dated by TCRdb to 2017 to 2019). Turning to the overall study: All patients started therapy in the mid-2010s and received atezolizumab 1,200 mg intravenously every 3 weeks. Durable clinical benefit was achieved by nine patients and was not achieved by 20 patients. An ECOG performance status of 0 or 1 was recorded for the patients, and 0 to 3 prior chemotherapy regimens had been received by the patients. Blood samples were analyzed at 3 weeks after treatment start (second dose) and at 6 weeks after treatment start. Pretreatment blood TCR-seq was available for twenty-nine patients, at least one posttreatment blood collection was obtained for roughly 24 patients, and tumor TCR-seq was available for roughly 24 patients. Blood samples gave a median of 141,255 T cells and tens of thousands of unique TCRs, with a median clonality of 0.080. Progression-free survival longer than 6 months counted as durable clinical benefit, and TCR features were additionally tested against both progression-free and overall survival. Pretreatment tumor samples, along with matched peripheral blood collected serially before and after atezolizumab treatment, underwent TCR sequencing. Whole exome sequencing and RNA sequencing of pretreatment tumors were performed alongside TCR sequencing in the same patients. About 85% of the roughly 30 patients were males with bladder-origin urothelial cancer, and about 65% of the 29 reported a prior smoking history. An exploratory multi-omic analysis was conducted of the somatic, immune and clinical correlates of response to PD-L1 blockade with atezolizumab in urothelial cancer. Here is what the overall study found, with its caveats: Because of the small sample size (n ≈ 27) and the many exploratory analyses performed, the results are intended to be regarded as hypothesis-generating. At 3 weeks after the start of treatment, tumor-associated TCR clones in peripheral blood had expanded more in patients with durable benefit (n ≈ 20, p = 0.022). A pretreatment peripheral blood TCR clonality below the median was linked to improved progression-free and overall survival.

Details on this clone: Its antigen is still unknown. No much larger clone is present one base from it, and per-base qualities are unavailable.

Each PCR received spiked-in synthetic TCR analog templates so that absolute template abundance could be estimated from read counts. The immunoSEQ assay used bias-controlled V and J gene primers to amplify TCRbeta CDR3 regions from genomic DNA. Sequencing of rearranged TCRbeta segments was performed at approximately 20X coverage. The original methods were these. Clustering was used to correct sequencing errors, and CDR3s were annotated against IMGT so that V, D and J genes could be assigned. Out-of-frame and stop-codon sequences were excluded, and only productive TCRbeta rearrangements were used in downstream analyses. To compute clonality, Shannon entropy was normalized by the log of the number of unique productive sequences and then subtracted from one. Fisher's exact test with Benjamini-Hochberg correction, using a cutoff of adjusted p below 0.01, was how clones that differed between time points or between blood and tumor were identified. Here the immuneACCESS table is served through TCRdb, limited to in-frame sequences with V and J called. Missing clones are a known gap in these copies; in checked studies unresolved V genes cover under half, and the rest lacks a known reason. V and J calls and clone size are those listed in that table; D and trimming were worked out from the DNA. This sample has fewer than 40,000 clones in its table, and more than 80% of those were observed once. The ten biggest clones cover just under 8.5% of the sample.

CDR1 and CDR2, looked up from the germline V gene, are MDHEN and SYDVKM. The V end loses 2 bases and the J end loses 7 bases, and a stretch of 11 bases separates them. The CDR3 measures 13 amino acids from cysteine to phenylalanine. Kept here is only the CDR3 DNA, which spans 39 bases and is read in frame from base 1. A cohort of 30 or so patients with locally advanced or metastatic urothelial carcinoma, treated at Memorial Sloan Kettering on a trial protocol, was included. Peripheral blood mononuclear cells were collected pretreatment and during treatment, with between 1 and 8 total time points per patient. The Qiagen DNeasy Blood extraction kit was used to purify genomic DNA from total PBMCs and tumor samples. PBMCs were collected pretreatment and during treatment, and were isolated and stored as previously described.

This specimen was PBMCs, taken around atezolizumab (anti-PD-L1) treatment. The origin of this receptor is a man between 65 and 85 years old with urothelial cancer. The chain was built from TRBV28 and TRBJ1-2, with the D gene uncertain. The CDR3 sequence is CASSLRTPAGYTF. The DNA is TGTGCCAGCAGTTTACGGACTCCAGCTGGCTACACCTTC.